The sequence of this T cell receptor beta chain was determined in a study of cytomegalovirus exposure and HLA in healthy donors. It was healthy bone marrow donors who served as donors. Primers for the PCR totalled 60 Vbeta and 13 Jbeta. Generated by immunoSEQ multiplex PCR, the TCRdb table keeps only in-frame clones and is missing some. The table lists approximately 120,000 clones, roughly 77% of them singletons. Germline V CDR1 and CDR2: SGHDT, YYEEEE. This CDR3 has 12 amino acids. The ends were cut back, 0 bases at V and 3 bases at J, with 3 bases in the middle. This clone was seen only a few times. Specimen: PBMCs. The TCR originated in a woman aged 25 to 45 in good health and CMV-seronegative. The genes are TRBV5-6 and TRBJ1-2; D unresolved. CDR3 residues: CASSLADYGYTF. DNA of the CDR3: TGTGCCAGCAGCTTGGCAGACTATGGCTACACCTTC.